One and the same sample provided the 26 T cell receptor beta chains below, sequenced in a study of response to subunit inactivated influenza vaccine. TCRdb called the RT-PCR reads again in MiXCR, with one record for every CDR3 protein. Here the sample spans more than 700,000 distinct CDR3 sequences, 20% to 25% being singletons. The specimen was PBMCs from blood, collected roughly 5 days after vaccination. These receptors were taken from a man aged 50 or older who received an inactivated influenza vaccine.

In this sample, this clonotype turned up a few times. CDR3 DNA: TGTGCCATAGGGGGATGGACCGGGGAGCTGTTTTTT. Residues: CAIGGWTGELFF. The J gene is TRBJ2-2, the V gene TRBV28; D possibly corresponds to TRBD1 (6 bases). The V and J ends lost 10 bases and 5 bases respectively, with 11 bases between them. The CDR3 totals 12 residues. Germline loops: CDR1 MDHEN, CDR2 SYDVKM.

This clonotype was detected a few times. The J gene is TRBJ2-2, the V gene TRBV10-3; unclear D gene. The V gene's germline CDR1 is ENHRY and CDR2 SYGVKD. The CDR3 is 13 residues long. Trimming shortened V by 6 bases and J by 0 bases, and 5 bases separated the two germline ends. CDR3 coding DNA: TGTGCCATCAGCCGGACGAACACCGGGGAGCTGTTTTTT. Translated, it gives CAISRTNTGELFF.

The table lists this clonotype with a few counts. The chain employs TRBV20-1 and TRBJ1-1; no definite D call. The CDR3 consists of 13 residues. Germline CDR1 DFQATT, CDR2 SNEGSKA (reference sequence). The germline V and J ends were trimmed by 5 bases and 1 base, with 11 bases remaining between them. In DNA form, the CDR3 reads TGCAGTGCTGCTGGGAGCCCGAACACTGAAGCTTTCTTT. It is translated as CSAAGSPNTEAFF.

The chain combines TRBV27 with TRBJ1-6; D ambiguous. The CDR3 has 15 residues. CDR1 and CDR2 (germline): MNHEY, SMNVEV (reference sequence). Trimming cost V 6 bases and J 7 bases, with 16 bases left between them. DNA of the CDR3: TGTGCCAGCAGCGAGACTGAAACCCGAAATTCACCCCTCCACTTT. Translated, it gives CASSETETRNSPLHF.

This rearrangement joins TRBV12-3 or TRBV12-4 to TRBJ1-3, with D hard to call. V was cut by 6 bases and J by 0 bases, with 15 bases left in between. The CDR3 runs 16 residues. The CDR3 sequence is CASSDERGASGNTIYF. CDR3 nucleotides: TGTGCCAGCAGCGATGAAAGAGGAGCCTCTGGAAACACCATATATTTT.

V is TRBV7-8 and J is TRBJ2-7; D gene unclear. CDR1 SGHVS and CDR2 FQNEAQ come from the germline V gene. This CDR3 is built from 13 residues. V was pared by 3 bases and J by 2 bases, with 8 bases between. The CDR3 region has the DNA TGTGCCAGCAGCTTCCACAGCACCTACGAGCAGTACTTC. It yields the protein CASSFHSTYEQYF. Full variable domain (missing parts from reference TRBV7-8 and TRBJ2-7): GAGVSQSPRYKVAKRGQDVALRCDPISGHVSLFWYQQALGQGPEFLTYFQNEAQLDKSGLPSDRFFAERPEGSVSTLKIQRTQQEDSAVYLCASSFHSTYEQYFGPGTRLTVT.

This clonotype was observed many times. This chain links TRBV29-1 with TRBJ2-2, with 8 bases that match TRBD2. The CDR3 is made up of 12 amino acids. Germline lookup yields CDR1 SQVTM and CDR2 ANQGSEA. CDR3 bases: TGCAACATAGCGGGGCAAACCGGGGAGCTGTTTTTT. Translated: CNIAGQTGELFF.

There are a few counts of this clonotype. This rearrangement joins TRBV15 to TRBJ2-2; D gene uncertain. Between the trimmed V and J ends, which lost 2 bases and 7 bases, there was a span of 14 bases. The CDR3 loop spans 15 amino acids. Looked up from germline, CDR1 is LNHNV and CDR2 is YYDKDF (reference sequence). CDR3: CATSRFAVDFGELFF. Written as DNA, the CDR3 is TGTGCCACCAGCAGATTCGCGGTAGATTTCGGGGAGCTGTTTTTT.

The rearrangement links TRBV5-1 to TRBJ1-1, with TRBD1 matching over 9 bases. Losses at the gene ends were 4 bases for V and 0 bases for J; bases not matched to a gene: 7. Germline CDR1 is SGHRS and CDR2 is YFSETQ. This CDR3 region has 16 residues. CDR3 DNA sequence: TGCGCCAGCAGCACGGGACAGGGCAGCATGAACACTGAAGCTTTCTTT. Translation gives CASSTGQGSMNTEAFF.

This clonotype was seen many times. The V call is TRBV7-3, the J call TRBJ2-1; D perhaps matches TRBD2 (5 bases). V was clipped by 5 bases and J by 5 bases, with 19 bases between them. There are 16 residues in the CDR3. CDR1 and CDR2 from the germline V gene are SGHTA and FQGTGA. The CDR3 protein is CASSMELVTQNNEQFF. In DNA form, the CDR3 reads TGTGCCAGCAGCATGGAACTAGTTACTCAGAACAATGAGCAGTTCTTC.

The rearrangement uses TRBV2 and TRBJ2-1; 12 bases align to TRBD2. The CDR3 has 15 residues. Germline lookup yields CDR1 SNHLY and CDR2 FYNNEI. Losses at the gene ends were 8 bases for V and 8 bases for J; bases not matched to a gene: 10. The CDR3 protein is CASSRLAGGQDEQFF. Written as DNA, the CDR3 is TGTGCCAGCTCCCGGCTAGCGGGGGGGCAGGATGAGCAGTTCTTC.

This chain links TRBV15 with TRBJ1-2; 8 bases are shared with TRBD1. Germline V gene data show CDR1 as LNHNV and CDR2 as YYDKDF (reference sequence). The CDR3 spans 14 residues. With 3 bases clipped from V and 4 bases from J, the junction kept 4 bases outside the gene matches. For the CDR3, the DNA is TGTGCCACCAGCAGGGTTGGACAGGGCTATGGCTACACCTTC. It is translated as CATSRVGQGYGYTF.

A few counts support this clonotype. The CDR3 spells CATSTGSGEQFF. CDR3 nucleotide sequence: TGTGCCACAAGTACGGGGTCCGGTGAGCAGTTCTTC. The V gene is TRBV24-1, the J gene TRBJ2-1; the D gene is possibly TRBD2 (5 bases). The V and J ends lost 10 bases and 9 bases respectively, with 15 bases between them. Per germline, CDR1 KGHDR and CDR2 SFDVKD. The CDR3 loop spans 12 amino acids.

The V and J genes are TRBV20-1 and TRBJ1-6; tentative D call: TRBD1 (6 bases). The V gene lost 5 bases and the J gene lost 5 bases, with 10 bases spanning the gap. This CDR3 has 13 residues. In germline, CDR1 is DFQATT, CDR2 SNEGSKA (reference sequence). For the CDR3, the DNA is TGCAGTGCTGGAAGGACAGATAATTCACCCCTCCACTTT. Translation gives CSAGRTDNSPLHF.

The chain uses TRBV7-2 and TRBJ1-5; D unclear. V gave up 2 bases and J gave up 3 bases, with 14 bases separating them. The CDR3 consists of 16 residues. The germline V gene has CDR1 SGHTA and CDR2 FQGNSA. The CDR3 reads CASSLSIGRHNQPQHF. The CDR3 nucleotides read TGTGCCAGCAGCTTAAGTATAGGTCGACACAATCAGCCCCAGCATTTT.

This clonotype turned up a few times. The chain combines TRBV7-2 with TRBJ1-4; 7 bases line up with TRBD1. Germline values: CDR1 SGHTA, CDR2 FQGNSA. The CDR3 is made up of 14 amino acids. The ends lost 5 bases at V and 8 bases at J; junction bases unmatched: 8. The CDR3 spells CASSRRGTGEKLFF. The CDR3 DNA reads TGTGCCAGCAGCCGCAGGGGGACGGGGGAAAAACTGTTTTTT.

The rearrangement uses TRBV7-2 and TRBJ2-7, with 12 bases lining up with TRBD2. CDR1 is SGHTA, CDR2 FQGNSA, per germline. This CDR3 is built from 14 residues. Trimming cost V 6 bases and J 3 bases; bases outside gene matches: 3. CDR3 DNA sequence: TGTGCCAGCAGATCTAGCGGGGGGGACTACGAGCAGTACTTC. Protein product: CASRSSGGDYEQYF.

V usage is TRBV5-1 and J usage is TRBJ1-1, with D maybe TRBD1 (5 bases). The germline V gene has CDR1 SGHRS and CDR2 YFSETQ. V lost 4 bases and J 2 bases, leaving 12 bases between the germline ends. This CDR3 comprises 14 residues. CDR3 protein: CASSSRDGNTEAFF. CDR3 DNA sequence: TGCGCCAGCAGCAGCCGGGACGGAAACACTGAAGCTTTCTTT.

This clonotype was recorded only once. The CDR3 spells CASSGGLAGFGGEQFF. The CDR3 DNA is TGTGCCAGCAGTGGCGGGCTAGCGGGTTTCGGGGGTGAGCAGTTCTTC. The chain uses TRBV2 and TRBJ2-1, with TRBD2 matching 8 bases. The CDR3 consists of 16 residues. Germline CDR1 is SNHLY and CDR2 is FYNNEI. V shed 4 bases, J shed 9 bases, and the junction held 14 bases outside the gene matches.

In this sample, this clonotype turned up a few times. The chain joins TRBV28 to TRBJ2-1, with 11 bases matching TRBD2. Germline assignment: CDR1 MDHEN and CDR2 SYDVKM. CDR3 length equals 18 residues. V was pared by 2 bases and J by 3 bases, with 9 bases of the junction left unmatched. Here the CDR3 DNA reads TGTGCCAGCAGTTTAGGGGGGTGGGGACTAGCGGTCTACAATGAGCAGTTCTTC. It yields the protein CASSLGGWGLAVYNEQFF.

The chain links TRBV4-3 to TRBJ2-3; 10 bases map to TRBD2. V lost 0 bases to trimming and J lost 4 bases; unmatched junction nucleotides: 7. The CDR3 runs 17 residues. CDR1 and CDR2 (germline): LGHNA, YSLEER. CDR3 nucleotide sequence: TGCGCCAGCAGCCAAGAGACGAAGCGGGAGGGCCCAGATACGCAGTATTTT. It yields the protein CASSQETKREGPDTQYF.

This clonotype appeared a few times. The chain links TRBV7-8 to TRBJ2-7; D not certain. Between the trimmed V and J ends, which lost 5 bases and 3 bases, there was a span of 8 bases. The CDR3 totals 12 residues. Germline-derived CDR1 and CDR2 are SGHVS and FQNEAQ. The CDR3 sequence is CASSPHHYEQYF. CDR3 DNA: TGTGCCAGCAGCCCCCATCACTACGAGCAGTACTTC.

This clonotype has just a few counts. The chain uses TRBV29-1 and TRBJ2-1; TRBD2 agrees at 7 bases. Germline V gives CDR1 SQVTM, CDR2 ANQGSEA. V shed 3 bases and J 9 bases; nucleotides not matched to a gene: 11. There are 14 residues in the CDR3. The CDR3 coding sequence is TGCAGCGTTGACGAGTCGGGAGTAGCGGGTGAGCAGTTCTTC. Residues: CSVDESGVAGEQFF.

The rearrangement uses TRBV12-3 or TRBV12-4 and TRBJ2-1; D is possibly TRBD2 (5 bases). CDR3 length equals 14 residues. The CDR3 DNA reads TGTGCGGTAGCGATTACTAGCTCCTACAATGAGCAGTTCTTC. Translating gives CAVAITSSYNEQFF.

This CDR3 reads CASSSPDRPNYGYTF. CDR3 coding DNA: TGCGCCAGCAGCTCCCCGGACAGGCCAAACTATGGCTACACCTTC. The chain links TRBV5-1 to TRBJ1-2; 7 nucleotides agree with TRBD1. Germline values: CDR1 SGHRS, CDR2 YFSETQ. This CDR3 is 15 amino acids long. V lost 3 bases, J lost 2 bases, and 7 bases stayed unmatched.

This clonotype turned up a few times. The gene calls are TRBV6-5 and TRBJ1-5; D is perhaps TRBD1 (5 bases). Germline V gene sequence: CDR1 MNHEY, CDR2 SVGAGI. Trimming took 4 bases from V and 0 from J, leaving 10 bases between them. The CDR3 covers 15 residues. In DNA form, the CDR3 reads TGTGCCAGCAGTTCTGACAGTTATAGCAATCAGCCCCAGCATTTT. Amino acids: CASSSDSYSNQPQHF.